This T cell receptor beta chain originates from a study of OX40 agonist ivuxolimab in advanced cancers. Across the whole study: Patients were treated with intravenous ivuxolimab, dosed at 0.01 to 10 mg/kg and infused every 2 weeks.

Concerning this clone itself: Its antigen is undetermined.

Study-level results: The mean number of expanded clones was higher in CD8+ T cells than in CD4+.

Using immunoSEQ multiplex PCR, the repertoire was profiled, and TCRdb retains in-frame clones only, with some absent. This sample has more than 55,000 clones, with 65% to 85% found just once. The CDR3 consists of 12 residues. With 3 bases removed from V and 0 bases from J, the gap between germline ends came to 3 bases. Germline CDR1 is ENHRY and CDR2 is SYGVKD. The rearrangement links TRBV10-3 to TRBJ2-7; D is undetermined. The receptor was isolated from an adult with an advanced solid tumor such as melanoma, head and neck, liver or kidney cancer. The material was CD4+ or CD8+ T cells sorted from blood, obtained in a trial of the OX40 agonist ivuxolimab. CDR3 loop: CAISDNSYEQYF. CDR3 nucleotides: TGTGCCATCAGTGACAACTCCTACGAGCAGTACTTC.